This T cell receptor (beta chain) was obtained from a study of T cells in localized non-small cell lung cancer. Method: immunoSEQ multiplex PCR; TCRdb's copy keeps in-frame clones and lacks some. Among hundreds of clones listed, 25% were seen once. This clone was picked up a small number of times. An end of the junction differs from the germline gene, which may be a read error. The V gene's germline CDR1 is MNHGY and CDR2 SAAAGT. CDR3 size: 16 residues. The TCR sequence derives from a male donor aged 60 or over with stage I lung adenocarcinoma. The sequencing here drew on normal lung tissue next to the tumor, taken before any cancer treatment. The chain recombines TRBV6-8 with TRBJ2-3; TRBD2 aligns across 10 bases. CDR3 protein: CASSDSSGGATDTQYF. Written as DNA, the CDR3 is TGTGCCAGCAGTGACTCGAGCGGGGGGGCCACAGATACGCAGTATTTT.